This T cell receptor beta chain was sequenced during a study of human T cells and chemical hapten exposure. One entry per CDR3 protein results from TCRdb running MiXCR on the RACE reads. The sample includes under 450,000 distinct CDR3 sequences, approximately 5.1% of them seen just once. This clonotype was counted between two and nine times. The time point: patch test 1, 2 weeks after DPC sensitization. Treatment in this sample: therapeutic diphenylcyclopropenone sensitization with weekly scalp DPC. The ends were cut back, 1 base at V and 0 bases at J, with 12 bases in the middle. The germline V gene encodes CDR1 SEHNR and CDR2 FQNEAQ (reference sequence). The CDR3 contains 16 residues.

V and J are TRBV7-9 and TRBJ1-2; D not resolved. The specimen was whole blood, collected in connection with sensitization to the hapten diphenylcyclopropenone (DPC). This receptor was taken from a woman in her forties or fifties with alopecia areata. Some clones in this sample may be carry-over from other donors' samples. Here the CDR3 reads CASSLVSGSSNYGYTF. The CDR3 nucleotides are TGTGCCAGCAGCTTAGTAAGCGGTAGCTCTAACTATGGCTACACCTTC.